This TCR beta chain appears in the sequencing data of a study of blood T cells in healthy people across ages. Primed by a sample-barcoded 5' primer and a J-beta primer mix, a second PCR proceeded for 7 to 11 cycles. From the 5' RACE reads, TCRdb called clonotypes with MiXCR, one entry per CDR3 protein. The table shows about 730,000 distinct CDR3 sequences, with about 40% occurring only once. This clonotype was seen a handful of times. Unmatched junction bases numbered 3, after V lost 5 bases and J lost 8 bases. The germline CDR1 and CDR2 sequences are SGHTA and FQGTGA. There are 13 residues in the CDR3. Each donor had roughly 10 milliliters of peripheral blood drawn.

The source material was blood. This receptor was identified in a woman in her fifties or sixties in good health. This chain connects TRBV7-3 to TRBJ2-1; 10 nucleotides agree with TRBD2. The CDR3 here is CASSPGLADEQFF. In DNA, the CDR3 is TGTGCCAGCAGCCCCGGACTAGCGGATGAGCAGTTCTTC. The full variable domain, completed using reference TRBV7-3 and TRBJ2-1, is GAGVSQTPSNKVTEKGKYVELRCDPISGHTALYWYRQSLGQGPEFLIYFQGTGAADDSGLPNDRFFAVRPEGSVSTLKIQRTERGDSAVYLCASSPGLADEQFFGPGTRLTVL.